This T cell receptor (beta chain) was sequenced in a study of response to subunit inactivated influenza vaccine. This CDR3 is built from 14 residues. Germline CDR1 is SQVTM and CDR2 is ANQGSEA. J gave up 3 bases and V 0 bases, and 5 bases lay outside the gene matches. Study outcomes and limitations: Authors proposed each seasonal influenza vaccination draws in few new T cells.

This clonotype was counted between two and nine times. Antigen specificity is unknown. Via MiXCR, TCRdb re-called the RT-PCR reads, giving one row per CDR3 protein. Here the sample spans about 520,000 distinct CDR3 sequences, about 25% being singletons. The TCR was taken from a man aged 45-65 years who received an inactivated influenza vaccine. The sequences come from CD4+ T cells sorted from PBMCs, collected less than 6 days after vaccination. The V gene is TRBV29-1, the J gene TRBJ2-7, with 7 bases identical to TRBD1. The CDR3 spells CSVEDRAGGYEQYF. The CDR3 coding sequence is TGCAGCGTTGAAGATAGGGCAGGGGGCTACGAGCAGTACTTC.